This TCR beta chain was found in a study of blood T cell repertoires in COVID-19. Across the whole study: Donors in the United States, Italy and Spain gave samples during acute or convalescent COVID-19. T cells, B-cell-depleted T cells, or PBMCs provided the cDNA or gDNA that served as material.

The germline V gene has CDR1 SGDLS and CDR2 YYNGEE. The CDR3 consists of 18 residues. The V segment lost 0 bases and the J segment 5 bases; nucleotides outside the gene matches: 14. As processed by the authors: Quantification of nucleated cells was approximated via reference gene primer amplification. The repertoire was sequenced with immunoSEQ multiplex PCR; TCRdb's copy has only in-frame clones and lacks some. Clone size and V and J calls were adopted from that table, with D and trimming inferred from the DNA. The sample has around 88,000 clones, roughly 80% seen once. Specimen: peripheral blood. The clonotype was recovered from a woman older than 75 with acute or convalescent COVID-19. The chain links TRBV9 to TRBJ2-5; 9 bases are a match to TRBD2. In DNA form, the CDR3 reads TGTGCCAGCAGCGTAGGCTCTAGCGGGGAAGGGCCGGGGGAGACCCAGTACTTC. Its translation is CASSVGSSGEGPGETQYF.